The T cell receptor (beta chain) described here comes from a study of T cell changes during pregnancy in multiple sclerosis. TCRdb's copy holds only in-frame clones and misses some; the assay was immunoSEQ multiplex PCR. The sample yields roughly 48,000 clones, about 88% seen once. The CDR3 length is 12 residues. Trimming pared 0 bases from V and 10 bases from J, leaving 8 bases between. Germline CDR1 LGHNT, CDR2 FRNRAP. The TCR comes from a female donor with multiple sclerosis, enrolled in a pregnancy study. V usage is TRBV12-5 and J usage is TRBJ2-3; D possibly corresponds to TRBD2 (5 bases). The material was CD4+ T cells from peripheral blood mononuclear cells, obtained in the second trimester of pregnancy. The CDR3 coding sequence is TGTGCTAGTGGTTTGGTACTAGACGCGCAGTATTTT. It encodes CASGLVLDAQYF.